This T cell receptor (beta chain) emerged from a study of shared clonotypes between healthy human individuals. Study-wide background: Per donor, CD8 memory used one plate, CD8 naive used two, CD4 memory used three and CD4 naive used three.

Naive CD8 cells lacked CD45RO and underwent positive selection for CCR7, leaving out terminally differentiated effector memory CD45RA+ cells. This clone was seen a few times. Trimming took 4 bases from V and 4 from J, leaving 13 bases between them. The CDR3 length is 14 residues. Germline V gives CDR1 SEHNR, CDR2 FQNEAQ (reference sequence). In the original analysis: Without quality scores, immunoSEQ junctional reads could not be filtered like full-length reads. TCRdb keeps only in-frame clones here, not all; method: immunoSEQ multiplex PCR. V and J calls and clone size are as listed in that table; D and trimming were resolved from the DNA. The table has about 2.1 million clones, 85% to 95% seen once.

The sample was naive CD8+ T cells from PBMCs. This receptor was taken from a young man in good health. Some clones in this sample may be carry-over from other donors' samples. The V gene is TRBV7-9, the J gene TRBJ1-2; D call uncertain. CDR3 coding DNA: TGTGCCAGCAGCTCCCGCCAGGAGGTCTATGGCTACACCTTC. Translating it yields CASSSRQEVYGYTF.